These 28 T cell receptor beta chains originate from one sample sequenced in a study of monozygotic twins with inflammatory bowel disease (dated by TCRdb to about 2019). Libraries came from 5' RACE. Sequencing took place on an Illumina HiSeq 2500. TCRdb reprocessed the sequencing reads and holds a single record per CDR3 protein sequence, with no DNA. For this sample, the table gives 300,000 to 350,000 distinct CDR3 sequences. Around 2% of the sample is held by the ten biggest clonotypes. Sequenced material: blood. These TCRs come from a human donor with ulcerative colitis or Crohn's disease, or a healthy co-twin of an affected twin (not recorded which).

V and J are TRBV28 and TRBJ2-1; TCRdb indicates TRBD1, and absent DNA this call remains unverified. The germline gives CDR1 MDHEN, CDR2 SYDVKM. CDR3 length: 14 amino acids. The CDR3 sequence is CASSPTDSNNEQFF.

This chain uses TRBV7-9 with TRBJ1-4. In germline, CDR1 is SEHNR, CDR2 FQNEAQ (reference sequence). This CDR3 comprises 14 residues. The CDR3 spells CASSFIGSNEKLFF.

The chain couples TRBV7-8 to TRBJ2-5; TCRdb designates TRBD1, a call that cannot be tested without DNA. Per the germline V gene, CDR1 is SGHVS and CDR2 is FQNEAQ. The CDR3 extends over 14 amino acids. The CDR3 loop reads CASSLVQARETQYF.

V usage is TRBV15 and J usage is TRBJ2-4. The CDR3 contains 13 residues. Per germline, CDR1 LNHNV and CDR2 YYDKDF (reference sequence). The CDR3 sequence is CATSTRAKNIQYF.

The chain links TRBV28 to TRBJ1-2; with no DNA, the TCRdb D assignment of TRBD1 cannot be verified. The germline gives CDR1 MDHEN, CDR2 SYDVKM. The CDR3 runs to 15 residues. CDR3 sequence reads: CASSWGETQLWGYTF.

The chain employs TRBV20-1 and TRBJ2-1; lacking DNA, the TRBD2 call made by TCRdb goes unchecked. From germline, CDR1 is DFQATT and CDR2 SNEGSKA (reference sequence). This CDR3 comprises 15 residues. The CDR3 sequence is CSATNFRLASNEQFF.

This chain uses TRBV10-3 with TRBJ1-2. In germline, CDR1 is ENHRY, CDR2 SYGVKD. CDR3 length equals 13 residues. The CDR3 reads CAISATETDGYTF.

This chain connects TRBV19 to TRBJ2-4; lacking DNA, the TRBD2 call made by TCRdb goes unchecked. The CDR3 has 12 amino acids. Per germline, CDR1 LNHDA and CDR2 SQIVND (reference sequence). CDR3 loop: CASAGGRNIQYF. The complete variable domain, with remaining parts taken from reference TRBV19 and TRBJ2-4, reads DGGITQSPKYLFRKEGQNVTLSCEQNLNHDAMYWYRQDPGQGLRLIYYSQIVNDFQKGDIAEGYSVSREKKESFPLTVTSAQKNPTAFYLCASAGGRNIQYFGAGTRLSVL.

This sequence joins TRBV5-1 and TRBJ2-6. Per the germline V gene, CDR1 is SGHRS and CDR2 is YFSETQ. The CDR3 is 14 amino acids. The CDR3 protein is CASSIIPGSNVLTF.

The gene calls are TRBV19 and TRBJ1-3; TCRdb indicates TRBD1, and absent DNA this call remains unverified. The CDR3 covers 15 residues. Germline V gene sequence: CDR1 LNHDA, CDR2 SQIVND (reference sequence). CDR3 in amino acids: CASQGGARSGNTIYF.

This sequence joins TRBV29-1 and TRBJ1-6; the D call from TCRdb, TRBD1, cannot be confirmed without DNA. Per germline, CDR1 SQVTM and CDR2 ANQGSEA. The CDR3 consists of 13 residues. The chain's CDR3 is CSVRGQANSPLHF.

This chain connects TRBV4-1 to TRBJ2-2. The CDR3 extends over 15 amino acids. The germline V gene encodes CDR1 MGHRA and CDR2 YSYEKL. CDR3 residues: CASSQVRRNTGELFF.

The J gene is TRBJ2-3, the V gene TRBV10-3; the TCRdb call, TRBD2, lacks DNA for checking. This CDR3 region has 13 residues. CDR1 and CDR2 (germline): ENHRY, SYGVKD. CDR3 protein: CAISREVTDTQYF.

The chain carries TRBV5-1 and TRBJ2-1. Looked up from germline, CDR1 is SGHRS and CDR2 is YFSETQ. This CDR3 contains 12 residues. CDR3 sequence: CASALLGNEQFF.

The CDR3: CASSLGHLPGKTGELFF. This rearrangement joins TRBV7-2 to TRBJ2-2. This CDR3 contains 17 residues. CDR1 and CDR2 (germline): SGHTA, FQGNSA. Variable domain in full (rest from reference TRBV7-2 and TRBJ2-2): GAGVSQSPSNKVTEKGKDVELRCDPISGHTALYWYRQSLGQGLEFLIYFQGNSAPDKSGLPSDRFSAERTGGSVSTLTIQRTQQEDSAVYLCASSLGHLPGKTGELFFGEGSRLTVL.

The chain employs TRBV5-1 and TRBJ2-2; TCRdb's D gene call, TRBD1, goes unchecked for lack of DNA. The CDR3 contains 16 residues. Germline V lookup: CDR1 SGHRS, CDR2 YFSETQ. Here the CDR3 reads CASSAGDRVNTGELFF. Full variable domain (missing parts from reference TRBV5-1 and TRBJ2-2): KAGVTQTPRYLIKTRGQQVTLSCSPISGHRSVSWYQQTPGQGLQFLFEYFSETQRNKGNFPGRFSGRQFSNSRSEMNVSTLELGDSALYLCASSAGDRVNTGELFFGEGSRLTVL.

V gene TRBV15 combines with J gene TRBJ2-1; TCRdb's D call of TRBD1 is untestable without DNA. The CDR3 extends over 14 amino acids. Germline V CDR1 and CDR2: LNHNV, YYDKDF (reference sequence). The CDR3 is CATEAGQVYNEQFF. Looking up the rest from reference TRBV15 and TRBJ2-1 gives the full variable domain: DAMVIQNPRYQVTQFGKPVTLSCSQTLNHNVMYWYQQKSSQAPKLLFHYYDKDFNNEADTPDNFQSRRPNTSFCFLDIRSPGLGDTAMYLCATEAGQVYNEQFFGPGTRLTVL.

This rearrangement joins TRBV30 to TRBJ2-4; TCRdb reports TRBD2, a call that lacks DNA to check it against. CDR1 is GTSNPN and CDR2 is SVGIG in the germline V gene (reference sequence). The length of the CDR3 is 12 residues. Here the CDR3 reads CALSSVGNIQYF.

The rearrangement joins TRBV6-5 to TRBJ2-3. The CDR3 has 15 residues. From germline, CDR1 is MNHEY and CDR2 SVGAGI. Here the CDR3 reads CASSFQRNYADTQYF.

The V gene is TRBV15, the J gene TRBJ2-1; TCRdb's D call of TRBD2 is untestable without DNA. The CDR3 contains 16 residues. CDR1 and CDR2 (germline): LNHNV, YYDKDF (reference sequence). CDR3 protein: CATSRDDSGRSNEQFF.

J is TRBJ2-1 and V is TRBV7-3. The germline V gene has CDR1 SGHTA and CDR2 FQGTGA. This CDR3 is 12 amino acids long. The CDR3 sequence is CASSSLLDEQFF.

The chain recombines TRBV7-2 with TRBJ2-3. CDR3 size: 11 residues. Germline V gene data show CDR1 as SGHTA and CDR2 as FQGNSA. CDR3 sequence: CASSLSVTQYF.

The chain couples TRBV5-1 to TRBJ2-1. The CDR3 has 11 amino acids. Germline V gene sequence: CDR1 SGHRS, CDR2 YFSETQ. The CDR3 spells CAISSPNEQFF. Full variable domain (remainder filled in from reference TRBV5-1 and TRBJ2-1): KAGVTQTPRYLIKTRGQQVTLSCSPISGHRSVSWYQQTPGQGLQFLFEYFSETQRNKGNFPGRFSGRQFSNSRSEMNVSTLELGDSALYLCAISSPNEQFFGPGTRLTVL.

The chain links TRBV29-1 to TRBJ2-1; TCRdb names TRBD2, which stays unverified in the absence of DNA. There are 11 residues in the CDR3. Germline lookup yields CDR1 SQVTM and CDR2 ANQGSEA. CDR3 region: CSVSGANEQFF.

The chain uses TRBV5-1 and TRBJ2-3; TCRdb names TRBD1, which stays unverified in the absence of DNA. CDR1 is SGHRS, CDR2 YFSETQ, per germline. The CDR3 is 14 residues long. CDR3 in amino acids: CASSFLGDTDTQYF.

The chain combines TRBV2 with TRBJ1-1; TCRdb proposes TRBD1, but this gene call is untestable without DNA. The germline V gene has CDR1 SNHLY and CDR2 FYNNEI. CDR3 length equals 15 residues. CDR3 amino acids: CASTGVRTGSTEAFF. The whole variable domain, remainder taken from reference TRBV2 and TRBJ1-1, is EPEVTQTPSHQVTQMGQEVILRCVPISNHLYFYWYRQILGQKVEFLVSFYNNEISEKSEIFDDQFSVERPDGSNFTLKIRSTKLEDSAMYFCASTGVRTGSTEAFFGQGTRLTVV.

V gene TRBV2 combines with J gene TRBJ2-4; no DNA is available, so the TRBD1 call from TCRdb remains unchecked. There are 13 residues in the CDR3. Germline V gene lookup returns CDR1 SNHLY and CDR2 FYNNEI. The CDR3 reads CASSTDRGDIQYF.

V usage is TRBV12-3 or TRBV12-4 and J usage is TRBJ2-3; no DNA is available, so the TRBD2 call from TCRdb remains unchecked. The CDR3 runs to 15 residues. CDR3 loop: CASRVLAVSTDTQYF.